A single sample gave rise to the 28 T cell receptor beta chains below, sequenced in a study of blood T cell repertoires in COVID-19. Assay used: immunoSEQ multiplex PCR; TCRdb lists only in-frame clones, some missing. Seen here are tens of thousands of clones, nearly 90% observed once, and the top ten hold roughly 1.7%. The sequencing input was peripheral blood. All receptors derive from a woman aged 60 to 75 with active COVID-19.

The rearrangement joins TRBV11-2 to TRBJ2-2; D possibly corresponds to TRBD1 (5 bases). This CDR3 is built from 15 residues. Trimming removed 1 base at V and 3 bases at J, with 9 bases between. CDR1 and CDR2 (germline): SGHAT, FQNNGV. Written as DNA, the CDR3 is TGTGCCAGCAGCTTAGGGGGCGGCTACACCGGGGAGCTGTTTTTT. Translating it yields CASSLGGGYTGELFF.

V gene TRBV6-1 combines with J gene TRBJ1-3; D gene unclear. This CDR3 contains 13 residues. Germline loops: CDR1 MNHNS, CDR2 SASEGT. Between the trimmed V and J ends, which lost 2 bases and 8 bases, there was a span of 10 bases. CDR3: CASSESRGYTIYF. CDR3 in DNA: TGTGCCAGCAGTGAATCTCGGGGTTACACCATATATTTT.

V gene TRBV11-3 combines with J gene TRBJ1-1; TRBD1 aligns across 8 bases. Germline trimming cut 5 bases from V and 8 bases from J; bases unmatched to any gene: 10. The germline gives CDR1 SGHNT, CDR2 YENEEA. The CDR3 sequence is 14 residues long. The CDR3 sequence is CASSTTGATPEAFF. The CDR3 DNA reads TGTGCCAGCAGCACGACAGGGGCTACGCCAGAAGCTTTCTTT.

The V gene is TRBV24-1, the J gene TRBJ2-7; 11 bases fit TRBD2. Germline CDR1 and CDR2: KGHDR and SFDVKD. Germline trimming cut 4 bases from V and 4 bases from J; bases unmatched to any gene: 5. This CDR3 region has 15 residues. The CDR3 region has the DNA TGTGCCACCAGTGACCGACCTAGCGGGGGGTACGAGCAGTACTTC. It codes for CATSDRPSGGYEQYF.

V gene TRBV7-9 combines with J gene TRBJ1-5; TRBD1 is a possible D gene (6 bases). The V and J ends lost 1 base and 7 bases respectively, with 8 bases between them. The CDR3 covers 13 residues. Looked up from germline, CDR1 is SEHNR and CDR2 is FQNEAQ (reference sequence). CDR3 amino acids: CASSLGQDQPQHF. The CDR3 DNA is TGTGCCAGCAGCTTAGGACAGGACCAGCCCCAGCATTTT.

This clone was seen a single time. The rearrangement links TRBV3-1 (or the pseudogene TRBV3-2) to TRBJ1-2; a possible D gene is TRBD1 (6 bases). There are 14 residues in the CDR3. The germline gives CDR1 LGHDT, CDR2 YNNKEL (reference sequence). Between the trimmed V and J ends, which lost 4 bases and 0 bases, there was a span of 9 bases. The DNA of the CDR3 is TGTGCCAGCAGCCCAGGACAGACTAACTATGGCTACACCTTC. As protein: CASSPGQTNYGYTF.

The chain recombines TRBV27 with TRBJ2-3; 12 bases are shared with TRBD2. From germline, CDR1 is MNHEY and CDR2 SMNVEV (reference sequence). The CDR3 consists of 16 residues. With 5 bases clipped from V and 3 bases from J, the junction kept 6 bases outside the gene matches. The CDR3 protein is CASSPKTSGRTDTQYF. CDR3 nucleotides: TGTGCCAGCAGTCCCAAGACTAGCGGGAGAACAGATACGCAGTATTTT.

J is TRBJ2-1 and V is TRBV4-1, with TRBD2 matching 8 bases. There are 18 residues in the CDR3. From germline, CDR1 is MGHRA and CDR2 YSYEKL. V lost 0 bases, J lost 9 bases, and 16 bases stayed unmatched. The CDR3 region is CASSQDRDWSGSLSEQFF. CDR3 nucleotide sequence: TGCGCCAGCAGCCAAGATCGGGATTGGAGCGGGAGTCTTAGTGAGCAGTTCTTC.

The rearrangement joins TRBV7-9 to TRBJ2-1; 9 bases map to TRBD2. CDR1 is SEHNR and CDR2 is FQNEAQ in the germline V gene (reference sequence). The CDR3 spans 16 residues. The trim removed 0 bases at V and 7 bases at J, leaving 7 bases unmatched. The CDR3 here is CASSLARPSGINEQFF. In DNA form, the CDR3 reads TGTGCCAGCAGCTTAGCGAGGCCTAGCGGGATAAATGAGCAGTTCTTC.

The gene calls are TRBV6-5 and TRBJ2-3; D perhaps matches TRBD2 (6 bases). Germline-derived CDR1 and CDR2 are MNHEY and SVGAGI. Trimming took off 10 bases at V and 3 bases at J, with 11 bases between the two ends. The CDR3 sequence is 12 residues long. The CDR3 sequence is CATFGRTDTQYF. CDR3 nucleotide sequence: TGTGCCACCTTTGGGAGGACAGATACGCAGTATTTT.

The CDR3 DNA sequence: TGTGCCAGCAGTCCACACGACAGCACTGAAGCTTTCTTT. As protein: CASSPHDSTEAFF. This chain links TRBV27 with TRBJ1-1; maybe TRBD1 (5 bases). The length of the CDR3 is 13 residues. Germline CDR1 MNHEY, CDR2 SMNVEV (reference sequence). V was shortened by 5 bases and J by 4 bases, with 11 bases between the two germline ends.

CDR3 region: CASSIPTPNLYGYTF. In DNA, the CDR3 is TGTGCCAGTAGTATCCCGACACCAAACTTATATGGCTACACCTTC. This rearrangement joins TRBV19 to TRBJ1-2; D is uncertain. Deletions cut 3 bases from V and 5 bases from J, with 16 bases between. Per the germline V gene, CDR1 is LNHDA and CDR2 is SQIVND (reference sequence). This CDR3 spans 15 amino acids.

The gene calls are TRBV3-1 (or the pseudogene TRBV3-2) and TRBJ2-4, with 7 nucleotides matching TRBD1. Trimming removed 6 bases from V and 8 bases from J; junction bases left unmatched: 4. Germline lookup yields CDR1 LGHDT and CDR2 YNNKEL (reference sequence). This CDR3 contains 12 residues. DNA of the CDR3: TGTGCCAGCAGTAATAGGGGGCACATTCAGTACTTC. It codes for CASSNRGHIQYF.

A single count supports this clone. J is TRBJ2-1 and V is TRBV7-3, with 9 positions matching TRBD2. The CDR3 loop spans 13 amino acids. The ends lost 5 bases at V and 11 bases at J; junction bases unmatched: 7. The germline V gene has CDR1 SGHTA and CDR2 FQGTGA. CDR3 region: CASSPSREGQQFF. CDR3 DNA sequence: TGTGCCAGCAGCCCCTCGCGGGAGGGCCAGCAGTTCTTC. Drawing the rest from reference TRBV7-3 and TRBJ2-1, the complete variable domain is GAGVSQTPSNKVTEKGKYVELRCDPISGHTALYWYRQSLGQGPEFLIYFQGTGAADDSGLPNDRFFAVRPEGSVSTLKIQRTERGDSAVYLCASSPSREGQQFFGPGTRLTVL.

V and J are TRBV28 and TRBJ1-5, with D maybe TRBD1 (5 bases). Trimming took off 5 bases at V and 7 bases at J, with 21 bases between the two ends. The germline gives CDR1 MDHEN, CDR2 SYDVKM. The CDR3 runs to 16 residues. The chain's CDR3 is CASSPPPPGSTQPQHF. Written as DNA, the CDR3 is TGTGCCAGCAGTCCCCCCCCGCCAGGGTCAACGCAGCCCCAGCATTTT.

The chain links TRBV5-1 to TRBJ2-7; D not certain. CDR3 length equals 13 residues. The germline gives CDR1 SGHRS, CDR2 YFSETQ. The V and J ends lost 4 bases and 1 base respectively, with 9 bases between them. The CDR3 here is CASSPGKSYEQYF. For the CDR3, the DNA is TGCGCCAGCAGCCCAGGCAAGTCCTACGAGCAGTACTTC.

The V call is TRBV6-4, the J call TRBJ2-7; D possibly corresponds to TRBD1 (6 bases). This CDR3 comprises 15 residues. Per germline, CDR1 MRHNA and CDR2 SNTAGT. With 0 bases removed from V and 5 bases from J, the gap between germline ends came to 14 bases. DNA of the CDR3: TGTGCCAGCAGTGACTCGTTTCAGGGGCGACACGAGCAGTACTTC. Amino acid sequence: CASSDSFQGRHEQYF.

This chain joins TRBV6-2 or TRBV6-3 and TRBJ2-3; D is uncertain. The CDR3 extends over 13 amino acids. The V end was cut by 5 bases, the J end by 2 bases, with 8 bases between. Germline lookup yields CDR1 MNHEY and CDR2 SVGEGT. CDR3 loop: CASSPQNTDTQYF. CDR3 nucleotide sequence: TGTGCCAGCAGTCCACAGAACACAGATACGCAGTATTTT.

The J gene is TRBJ2-1, the V gene TRBV20-1; D unclear. Germline CDR1 is DFQATT and CDR2 is SNEGSKA (reference sequence). There are 15 residues in the CDR3. Trimming left V 3 bases short and J 0 bases short, with 12 bases between. For the CDR3, the DNA is TGCAGTGCTAGTCAGGCGCCGAGCTCCTACAATGAGCAGTTCTTC. It encodes CSASQAPSSYNEQFF.

This rearrangement joins TRBV3-1 (or the pseudogene TRBV3-2) to TRBJ2-7; 8 positions match TRBD2. Per the germline V gene, CDR1 is LGHDT and CDR2 is YNNKEL (reference sequence). This CDR3 is built from 14 residues. J was trimmed by 4 bases and V by 4 bases; bases with no gene match: 6. The CDR3 sequence: CASSLGTSWYEQYF. CDR3 nucleotides: TGTGCCAGCAGCCTCGGGACTAGTTGGTACGAGCAGTACTTC.

The chain is built from TRBV7-6 and TRBJ2-7, with 12 bases aligning to TRBD2. V shed 4 bases and J 1 base; nucleotides not matched to a gene: 2. Germline V lookup: CDR1 SGHVS, CDR2 FNYEAQ. This CDR3 spans 15 amino acids. This chain's CDR3 is CASSSGLAGSYEQYF. CDR3 DNA: TGTGCCAGCAGCTCCGGACTAGCGGGGTCCTACGAGCAGTACTTC.

V and J are TRBV24-1 and TRBJ2-1; possible D gene TRBD1, 5 bases. CDR3 length equals 13 residues. Germline V gives CDR1 KGHDR, CDR2 SFDVKD. Trimming stripped 5 bases from V and 1 base from J, with 5 bases between. CDR3: CATSGQSYNEQFF. The CDR3 DNA sequence: TGTGCCACCAGTGGACAGTCCTACAATGAGCAGTTCTTC.

A few counts support this clone. This rearrangement joins TRBV10-2 to TRBJ2-7, with 9 bases identical to TRBD2. J lost 0 bases, V lost 4 bases, and 1 base had no gene match. The CDR3 spans 14 residues. Germline V lookup: CDR1 WSHSY, CDR2 SAAADI. CDR3 bases: TGCGCCAGCAGTGGGACTAGCGCCTCCTACGAGCAGTACTTC. It encodes CASSGTSASYEQYF.

The rearrangement links TRBV19 to TRBJ2-5, with 10 bases lining up with TRBD2. The CDR3 contains 16 residues. Germline V lookup: CDR1 LNHDA, CDR2 SQIVND (reference sequence). V was clipped by 5 bases and J by 4 bases; unmatched bases: 10. CDR3 sequence: CASSLGASGRGETQYF. CDR3 coding DNA: TGTGCCAGTAGTTTAGGGGCTAGCGGGAGAGGAGAGACCCAGTACTTC. The complete variable domain, with remaining parts taken from reference TRBV19 and TRBJ2-5, reads DGGITQSPKYLFRKEGQNVTLSCEQNLNHDAMYWYRQDPGQGLRLIYYSQIVNDFQKGDIAEGYSVSREKKESFPLTVTSAQKNPTAFYLCASSLGASGRGETQYFGPGTRLLVL.

This chain uses TRBV3-1 (or the pseudogene TRBV3-2) with TRBJ2-7; tentative D call: TRBD2 (5 bases). The CDR3 extends over 12 amino acids. CDR1 is LGHDT and CDR2 is YNNKEL in the germline V gene (reference sequence). The V gene lost 2 bases and the J gene lost 5 bases, with 7 bases spanning the gap. The CDR3 protein is CASSQRADEQYF. CDR3 DNA: TGTGCCAGCAGCCAAAGAGCGGACGAGCAGTACTTC.

The chain recombines TRBV19 with TRBJ1-1; 7 bases map to TRBD1. Germline V gene data show CDR1 as LNHDA and CDR2 as SQIVND (reference sequence). Losses at the gene ends were 6 bases for V and 4 bases for J; bases not matched to a gene: 5. CDR3 length equals 13 residues. CDR3 bases: TGTGCCAGTAGAAACCGACAGGGCACTGAAGCTTTCTTT. Amino acid sequence: CASRNRQGTEAFF.

V gene TRBV5-1 combines with J gene TRBJ2-2, with 9 bases fitting TRBD1. The V gene's germline CDR1 is SGHRS and CDR2 YFSETQ. The CDR3 runs 14 residues. Germline trimming cut 2 bases from V and 7 bases from J; bases unmatched to any gene: 3. The CDR3 protein is CASSLGQGLGELFF. The DNA for the CDR3 is TGCGCCAGCAGCTTAGGACAGGGGCTCGGGGAGCTGTTTTTT.

The V gene is TRBV19, the J gene TRBJ1-2; D is possibly TRBD1 (5 bases). This CDR3 is 15 amino acids long. Germline CDR1 and CDR2: LNHDA and SQIVND (reference sequence). The V end was cut by 3 bases, the J end by 5 bases, with 16 bases between. CDR3 sequence reads: CASSMRGEGTYGYTF. The CDR3 region has the DNA TGTGCCAGTAGTATGCGGGGAGAGGGGACTTATGGCTACACCTTC.